A selection of T cell receptor beta chains follows, all from one sample in a study of blood T cell repertoires in COVID-19. Data came from immunoSEQ multiplex PCR; TCRdb stores just in-frame clones and leaves some out. The repertoire has fewer than 250,000 clones, 80% of them found once; the top ten carry around 6.9%. Sequenced sample: peripheral blood. The receptors were sampled from a man in his sixties with acute or convalescent COVID-19. The CDR3 runs from the conserved cysteine through the conserved F or W. The D gene is left open where the match is weak. The size entry is marked missing in some rows and otherwise reads once, few, many or a size class.

V gene: TRBV29-1
clone size: .
J gene: TRBJ2-7
D gene: TRBD1
CDR3 protein: CSVEGSTGTAIYEQYF
CDR3 DNA: TGCAGCGTTGAAGGATCGACCGGGACAGCTATTTACGAGCAGTACTTC

V gene: TRBV6-5
clone size: .
J gene: TRBJ2-1
D gene: .
CDR3 protein: CASKQGGGDEQFF
CDR3 DNA: TGTGCCAGCAAACAGGGTGGAGGCGATGAGCAGTTCTTC

V gene: TRBV4-2
clone size: once
J gene: TRBJ1-3
D gene: .
CDR3 protein: CASSQERASSGNTIYF
CDR3 DNA: TGTGCCAGCAGCCAAGAGCGGGCTTCCTCTGGAAACACCATATATTTT

V gene: TRBV7-3
clone size: .
J gene: TRBJ2-3
D gene: TRBD1
CDR3 protein: CASSLKAGGVVWDTDTQYF
CDR3 DNA: TGTGCCAGCAGCTTAAAGGCAGGGGGTGTAGTTTGGGACACAGATACGCAGTATTTT

V gene: TRBV25-1
clone size: .
J gene: TRBJ1-2
D gene: .
CDR3 protein: CASSDPRGHWGDYTF
CDR3 DNA: TGTGCCAGCAGTGACCCCAGGGGCCACTGGGGTGATTACACCTTC

V gene: TRBV6-1
clone size: .
J gene: TRBJ2-5
D gene: .
CDR3 protein: CASSEQGLYQETQYF
CDR3 DNA: TGTGCCAGCAGTGAGCAGGGACTGTACCAAGAGACCCAGTACTTC

V gene: TRBV2
clone size: .
J gene: TRBJ2-1
D gene: TRBD2
CDR3 protein: CASSEGKASGRNWYEQFF
CDR3 DNA: TGTGCCAGCAGTGAAGGGAAGGCTAGCGGGAGAAATTGGTATGAGCAGTTCTTC

V gene: TRBV5-1
clone size: .
J gene: TRBJ2-7
D gene: .
CDR3 protein: CASSLGRGQEEQYF
CDR3 DNA: TGCGCCAGCAGCTTGGGTAGGGGTCAAGAAGAGCAGTACTTC

V gene: TRBV2
clone size: .
J gene: TRBJ2-3
D gene: .
CDR3 protein: CASSGQLSTDTQYF
CDR3 DNA: TGTGCCAGCAGTGGACAGCTAAGCACAGATACGCAGTATTTT

V gene: TRBV4-1
clone size: .
J gene: TRBJ2-7
D gene: .
CDR3 protein: CASSQGTVGSEQYF
CDR3 DNA: TGCGCCAGCAGCCAAGGTACAGTTGGATCCGAGCAGTACTTC

V gene: TRBV5-1
clone size: .
J gene: TRBJ1-1
D gene: .
CDR3 protein: CASSLAQRNTEAFF
CDR3 DNA: TGCGCCAGCAGCTTGGCACAGAGGAACACTGAAGCTTTCTTT

V gene: TRBV4-1
clone size: .
J gene: TRBJ2-3
D gene: .
CDR3 protein: CASTYQGTSGPPRTDTQYF
CDR3 DNA: TGCGCCAGCACCTACCAAGGAACCTCCGGTCCCCCGAGGACAGATACGCAGTATTTT

V gene: TRBV13
clone size: .
J gene: TRBJ2-7
D gene: TRBD2
CDR3 protein: CASSLVGLAGLHYEQYF
CDR3 DNA: TGTGCCAGCAGCTTAGTAGGACTAGCGGGACTACATTACGAGCAGTACTTC

V gene: TRBV21-1
clone size: .
J gene: TRBJ1-2
D gene: .
CDR3 protein: CASSKVLGLYYGYTF
CDR3 DNA: TGTGCCAGCAGCAAAGTCTTGGGGCTTTACTATGGCTACACCTTC

V gene: TRBV23-1
clone size: .
J gene: TRBJ1-2
D gene: .
CDR3 protein: CASSQGGRINYGYTF
CDR3 DNA: TGCGCCAGCAGTCAGGGAGGACGTATTAACTATGGCTACACCTTC

V gene: TRBV19
clone size: .
J gene: TRBJ2-1
D gene: TRBD2
CDR3 protein: CASSIAFGSSGFNEQFF
CDR3 DNA: TGTGCCAGTAGTATAGCGTTTGGGAGTAGCGGGTTCAATGAGCAGTTCTTC

V gene: TRBV6-1
clone size: .
J gene: TRBJ1-5
D gene: .
CDR3 protein: CASSEIRLIGNQPQHF
CDR3 DNA: TGTGCCAGCAGTGAAATCAGGCTGATTGGCAATCAGCCCCAGCATTTT

V gene: TRBV2
clone size: few
J gene: TRBJ2-7
D gene: TRBD2
CDR3 protein: CASSFIGTSGNKQYF
CDR3 DNA: TGTGCCAGCAGCTTCATAGGGACTAGCGGGAACAAGCAGTACTTC

V gene: TRBV24-1
clone size: .
J gene: TRBJ2-1
D gene: TRBD1
CDR3 protein: CATSDRLSTGTAYNEQFF
CDR3 DNA: TGTGCCACCAGTGATCGCCTTTCGACAGGGACCGCCTACAATGAGCAGTTCTTC

V gene: TRBV28
clone size: .
J gene: TRBJ1-6
D gene: .
CDR3 protein: CASSLEGLGSPLHF
CDR3 DNA: TGTGCCAGCAGTTTAGAGGGTTTAGGTTCACCCCTCCACTTT

V gene: TRBV27
clone size: once
J gene: TRBJ1-2
D gene: TRBD1
CDR3 protein: CASRTPLRGPRQGRNYGYTF
CDR3 DNA: TGTGCCAGCAGAACCCCACTGAGGGGGCCGAGACAGGGGAGAAACTATGGCTACACCTTC

V gene: TRBV5-1
clone size: .
J gene: TRBJ2-7
D gene: TRBD1
CDR3 protein: CASKPGQGSYEQYF
CDR3 DNA: TGCGCCAGCAAGCCGGGACAGGGGTCCTACGAGCAGTACTTC

V gene: TRBV25-1
clone size: .
J gene: TRBJ2-1
D gene: .
CDR3 protein: CASSLSGVWNEQFF
CDR3 DNA: TGTGCCAGCAGTCTTAGCGGAGTTTGGAATGAGCAGTTCTTC

V gene: TRBV29-1
clone size: .
J gene: TRBJ2-1
D gene: TRBD2
CDR3 protein: CSVYPGRNNEQFF
CDR3 DNA: TGCAGCGTTTACCCCGGGAGGAACAATGAGCAGTTCTTC

V gene: TRBV6-2/TRBV6-3
clone size: .
J gene: TRBJ1-1
D gene: .
CDR3 protein: CASSYIQGFDTEAFF
CDR3 DNA: TGTGCCAGCAGTTACATACAGGGCTTCGACACTGAAGCTTTCTTT

V gene: TRBV19
clone size: .
J gene: TRBJ1-2
D gene: TRBD1
CDR3 protein: CASSMGQGPPGYTF
CDR3 DNA: TGTGCCAGTAGTATGGGACAGGGGCCACCTGGCTACACCTTC

V gene: TRBV6-5
clone size: .
J gene: TRBJ2-2
D gene: .
CDR3 protein: CASNTYTGELFF
CDR3 DNA: TGTGCCAGCAACACGTACACCGGGGAGCTGTTTTTT

V gene: TRBV29-1
clone size: many
J gene: TRBJ2-1
D gene: .
CDR3 protein: CSVVGGQSYNEQFF
CDR3 DNA: TGCAGCGTTGTGGGGGGGCAATCCTACAATGAGCAGTTCTTC

V gene: TRBV24-1
clone size: .
J gene: TRBJ2-5
D gene: .
CDR3 protein: CATSRPGETQYF
CDR3 DNA: TGTGCCACCAGTCGCCCAGGGGAGACCCAGTACTTC

V gene: TRBV4-2
clone size: .
J gene: TRBJ1-4
D gene: TRBD1
CDR3 protein: CASSTGVMREKLFF
CDR3 DNA: TGTGCCAGCAGTACAGGGGTAATGAGGGAAAAACTGTTTTTT

V gene: TRBV12-5
clone size: .
J gene: TRBJ2-1
D gene: TRBD2
CDR3 protein: CASGRSGGSSYNEQFF
CDR3 DNA: TGTGCTAGTGGGAGAAGCGGGGGGAGCTCCTACAATGAGCAGTTCTTC

V gene: TRBV5-8
clone size: .
J gene: TRBJ1-5
D gene: TRBD1
CDR3 protein: CASSTWRETGGAQPQHF
CDR3 DNA: TGTGCCAGCAGCACGTGGCGGGAGACAGGGGGTGCTCAGCCCCAGCATTTT

V gene: TRBV3-1/TRBV3-2
clone size: .
J gene: TRBJ1-2
D gene: .
CDR3 protein: CASSSVVAEVQGGYTF
CDR3 DNA: TGTGCCAGCAGCTCGGTCGTGGCAGAGGTACAGGGTGGCTACACCTTC

V gene: TRBV11-2
clone size: once
J gene: TRBJ2-1
D gene: TRBD2
CDR3 protein: CASSPRTSGSLYNEQFF
CDR3 DNA: TGTGCCAGCAGCCCCCGGACTAGCGGGTCCCTCTACAATGAGCAGTTCTTC

V gene: TRBV6-5
clone size: .
J gene: TRBJ1-2
D gene: TRBD1
CDR3 protein: CASSYSGQGNYGYTF
CDR3 DNA: TGTGCCAGCAGTTACTCGGGACAGGGGAACTATGGCTACACCTTC

V gene: TRBV5-4
clone size: few
J gene: TRBJ1-1
D gene: TRBD1
CDR3 protein: CASSSGTGGSAEAFF
CDR3 DNA: TGTGCCAGCAGCTCCGGGACAGGGGGCTCCGCTGAAGCTTTCTTT

V gene: TRBV6-2/TRBV6-3
clone size: .
J gene: TRBJ2-2
D gene: TRBD2
CDR3 protein: CASSYPLPGLPTGELFF
CDR3 DNA: TGTGCCAGCAGTTACCCCTTACCGGGACTACCGACCGGGGAGCTGTTTTTT

V gene: TRBV4-1
clone size: .
J gene: TRBJ1-1
D gene: .
CDR3 protein: CASTVSIMNTEAFF
CDR3 DNA: TGCGCCAGCACAGTCAGTATCATGAACACTGAAGCTTTCTTT

V gene: TRBV28
clone size: .
J gene: TRBJ1-5
D gene: .
CDR3 protein: CASSLGRAGEQPQHF
CDR3 DNA: TGTGCCAGCAGTTTAGGGAGGGCGGGGGAACAGCCCCAGCATTTT

V gene: TRBV10-1
clone size: .
J gene: TRBJ2-3
D gene: TRBD2
CDR3 protein: CASSDLAGSGTQYF
CDR3 DNA: TGCGCCAGCAGTGATCTAGCGGGATCGGGGACGCAGTATTTT

V gene: TRBV6-2/TRBV6-3
clone size: .
J gene: TRBJ2-1
D gene: TRBD2
CDR3 protein: CASSLTSGDYSYNEQFF
CDR3 DNA: TGTGCCAGCAGTTTGACTAGCGGGGACTACTCCTACAATGAGCAGTTCTTC